This T cell receptor (beta chain) originates from a study of technical replicates of blood from a handful of donors. Libraries were prepared by immunoSEQ multiplex PCR; TCRdb keeps only in-frame clonotypes and omits some of them. Of 67,000 or so clones listed, more than 90% are singletons. Germline V gives CDR1 LGHNT, CDR2 FRNRAP. The CDR3 contains 16 residues. V shed 0 bases, J shed 6 bases, and the junction held 2 bases outside the gene matches. The source material was T cells isolated from PBMCs. The sequence was collected from a human donor in good health. The J gene is TRBJ2-2, the V gene TRBV12-5; 12 nucleotides match TRBD1. This chain's CDR3 is CASGLVWDRGPGELFF. The CDR3 nucleotides are TGTGCTAGTGGTTTGGTATGGGACAGGGGGCCCGGGGAGCTGTTTTTT. The whole variable domain, filled in from reference TRBV12-5 and TRBJ2-2, reads DARVTQTPRHKVTEMGQEVTMRCQPILGHNTVFWYRQTMMQGLELLAYFRNRAPLDDSGMPKDRFSAEMPDATLATLKIQPSEPRDSAVYFCASGLVWDRGPGELFFGEGSRLTVL.